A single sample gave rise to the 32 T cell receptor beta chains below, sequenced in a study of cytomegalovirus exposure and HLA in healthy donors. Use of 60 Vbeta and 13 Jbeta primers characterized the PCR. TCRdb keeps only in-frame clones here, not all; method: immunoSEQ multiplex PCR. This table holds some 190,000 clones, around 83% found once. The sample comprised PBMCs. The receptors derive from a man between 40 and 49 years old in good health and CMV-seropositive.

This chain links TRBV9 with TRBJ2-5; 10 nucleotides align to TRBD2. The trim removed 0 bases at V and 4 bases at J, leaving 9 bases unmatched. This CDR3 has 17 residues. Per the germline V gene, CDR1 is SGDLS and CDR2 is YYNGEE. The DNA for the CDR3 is TGTGCCAGCAGCGTAGGAAGCGGGAGGGTGGGTAGAGAGACCCAGTACTTC. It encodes CASSVGSGRVGRETQYF. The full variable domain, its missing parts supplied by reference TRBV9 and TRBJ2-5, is DSGVTQTPKHLITATGQRVTLRCSPRSGDLSVYWYQQSLDQGLQFLIQYYNGEERAKGNILERFSAQQFPDLHSELNLSSLELGDSALYFCASSVGSGRVGRETQYFGPGTRLLVL.

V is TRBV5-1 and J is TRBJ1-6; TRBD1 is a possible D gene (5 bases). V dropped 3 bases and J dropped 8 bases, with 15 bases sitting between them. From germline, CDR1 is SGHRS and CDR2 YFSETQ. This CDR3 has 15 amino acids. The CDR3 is CASSSLGRGDSPLHF. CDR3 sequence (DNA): TGCGCCAGCAGCTCCTTGGGCCGGGGGGATTCACCCCTCCACTTT.

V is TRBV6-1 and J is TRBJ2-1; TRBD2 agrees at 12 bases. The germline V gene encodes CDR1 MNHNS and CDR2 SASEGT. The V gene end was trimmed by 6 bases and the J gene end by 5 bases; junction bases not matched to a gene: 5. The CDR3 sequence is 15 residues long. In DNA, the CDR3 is TGTGCCAGCAGCCAACTAGCGGGAGGCGACAATGAGCAGTTCTTC. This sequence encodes CASSQLAGGDNEQFF.

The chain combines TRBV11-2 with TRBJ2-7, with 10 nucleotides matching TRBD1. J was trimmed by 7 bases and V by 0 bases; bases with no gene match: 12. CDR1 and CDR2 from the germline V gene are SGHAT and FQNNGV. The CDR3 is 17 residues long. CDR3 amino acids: CASSLDGTGAWVREQYF. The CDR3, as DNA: TGTGCCAGCAGCTTAGATGGGACAGGGGCCTGGGTGAGAGAGCAGTACTTC.

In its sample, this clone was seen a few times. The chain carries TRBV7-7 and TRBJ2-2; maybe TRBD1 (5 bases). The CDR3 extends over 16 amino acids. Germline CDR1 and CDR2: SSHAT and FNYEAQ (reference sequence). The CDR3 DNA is TGTGCTAGCTCCCGATTTGGGGCGGCGAACACCGGGGAGCTGTTTTTT. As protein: CASSRFGAANTGELFF.

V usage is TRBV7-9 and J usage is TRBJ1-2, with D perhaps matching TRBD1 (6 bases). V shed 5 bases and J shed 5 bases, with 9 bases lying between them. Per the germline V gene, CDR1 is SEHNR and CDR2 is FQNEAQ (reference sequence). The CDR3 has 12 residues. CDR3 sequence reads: CASSPGQYGYTF. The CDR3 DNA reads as TGTGCCAGCAGCCCTGGACAGTATGGCTACACCTTC.

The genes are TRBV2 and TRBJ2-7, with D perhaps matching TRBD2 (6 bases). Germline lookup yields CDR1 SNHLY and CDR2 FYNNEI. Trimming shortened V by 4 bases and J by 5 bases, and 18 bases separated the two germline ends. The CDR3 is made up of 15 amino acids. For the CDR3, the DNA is TGTGCCAGCAGTGGCGCCCCAGGAGGGCCCCACGAGCAGTACTTC. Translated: CASSGAPGGPHEQYF.

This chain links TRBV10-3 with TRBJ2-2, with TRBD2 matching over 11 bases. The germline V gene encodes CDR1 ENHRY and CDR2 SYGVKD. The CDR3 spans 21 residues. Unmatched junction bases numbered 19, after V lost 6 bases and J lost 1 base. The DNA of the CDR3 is TGTGCCATCAGACGCACGCCGAACCTACTAGCGGGAGAGAGGAACACCGGGGAGCTGTTTTTT. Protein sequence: CAIRRTPNLLAGERNTGELFF.

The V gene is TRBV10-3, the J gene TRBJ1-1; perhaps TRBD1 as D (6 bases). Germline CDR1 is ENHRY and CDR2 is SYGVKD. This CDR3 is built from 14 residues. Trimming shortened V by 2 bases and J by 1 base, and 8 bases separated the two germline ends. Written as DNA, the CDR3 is TGTGCCATCAGTGAGGCACAGGGGAACACTGAAGCTTTCTTT. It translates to CAISEAQGNTEAFF.

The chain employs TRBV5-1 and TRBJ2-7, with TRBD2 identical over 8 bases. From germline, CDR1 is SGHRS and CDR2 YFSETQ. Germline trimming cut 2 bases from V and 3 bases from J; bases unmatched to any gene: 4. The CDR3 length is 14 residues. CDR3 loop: CASSFRGGIYEQYF. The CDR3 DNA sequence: TGCGCCAGCAGCTTCCGCGGGGGGATCTACGAGCAGTACTTC.

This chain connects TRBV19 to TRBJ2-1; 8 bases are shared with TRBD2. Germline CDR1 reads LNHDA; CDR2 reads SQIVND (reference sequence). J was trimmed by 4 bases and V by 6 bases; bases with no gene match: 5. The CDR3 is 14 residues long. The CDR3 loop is CASRPGGRYNEQFF. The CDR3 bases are TGTGCCAGTAGACCGGGGGGGAGATACAATGAGCAGTTCTTC.

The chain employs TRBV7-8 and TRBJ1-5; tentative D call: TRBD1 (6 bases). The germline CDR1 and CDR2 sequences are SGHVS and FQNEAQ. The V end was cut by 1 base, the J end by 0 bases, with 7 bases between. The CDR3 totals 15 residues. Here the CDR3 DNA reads TGTGCCAGCAGCTTAGGCAGGGGTAGCAATCAGCCCCAGCATTTT. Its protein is CASSLGRGSNQPQHF.

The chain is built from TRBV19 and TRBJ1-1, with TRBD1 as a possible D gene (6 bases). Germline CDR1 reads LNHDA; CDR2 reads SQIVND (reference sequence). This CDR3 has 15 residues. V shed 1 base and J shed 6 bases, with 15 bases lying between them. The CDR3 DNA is TGTGCCAGTAGTATAGGAATTATAGGGGGATCTGAAGCTTTCTTT. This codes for CASSIGIIGGSEAFF.

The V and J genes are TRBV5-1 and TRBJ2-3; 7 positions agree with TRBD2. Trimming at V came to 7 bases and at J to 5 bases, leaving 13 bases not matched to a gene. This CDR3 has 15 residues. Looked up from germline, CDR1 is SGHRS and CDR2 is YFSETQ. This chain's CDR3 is CASGEGAGAGDTQYF. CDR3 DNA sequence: TGCGCCAGCGGGGAAGGGGCGGGAGCCGGAGATACGCAGTATTTT.

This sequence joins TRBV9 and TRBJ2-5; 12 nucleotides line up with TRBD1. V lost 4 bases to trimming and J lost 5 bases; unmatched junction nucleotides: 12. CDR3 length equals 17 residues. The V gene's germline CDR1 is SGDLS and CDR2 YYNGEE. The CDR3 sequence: CASSPPRGTGGFETQYF. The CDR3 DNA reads TGTGCCAGCAGCCCCCCCCGGGGGACAGGGGGCTTTGAGACCCAGTACTTC.

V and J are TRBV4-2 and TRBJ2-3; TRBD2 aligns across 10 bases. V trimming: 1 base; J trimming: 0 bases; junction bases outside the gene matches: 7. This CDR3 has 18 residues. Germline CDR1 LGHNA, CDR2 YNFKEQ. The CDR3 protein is CASSQVGRTSGSTDTQYF. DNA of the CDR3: TGTGCCAGCAGCCAAGTAGGGAGGACTAGCGGAAGCACAGATACGCAGTATTTT.

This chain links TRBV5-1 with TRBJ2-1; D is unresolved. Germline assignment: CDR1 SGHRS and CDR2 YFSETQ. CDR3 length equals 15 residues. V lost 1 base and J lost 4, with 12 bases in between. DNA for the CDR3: TGCGCCAGCAGCTTGCGACTCTCAGCGTACAATGAGCAGTTCTTC. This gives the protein CASSLRLSAYNEQFF.

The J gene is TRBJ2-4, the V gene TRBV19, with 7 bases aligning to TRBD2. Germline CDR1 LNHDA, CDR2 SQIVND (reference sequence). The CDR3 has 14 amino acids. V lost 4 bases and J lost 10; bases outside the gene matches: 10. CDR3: CASSTGTTSGIQYF. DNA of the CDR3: TGTGCCAGTAGTACCGGGACTACGAGTGGGATTCAGTACTTC.

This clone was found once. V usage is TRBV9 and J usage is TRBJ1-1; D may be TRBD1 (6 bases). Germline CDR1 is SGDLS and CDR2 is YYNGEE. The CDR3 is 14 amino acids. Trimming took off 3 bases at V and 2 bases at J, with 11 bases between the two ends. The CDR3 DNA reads TGTGCCAGCAGCGATGGACAGCGAAACACTGAAGCTTTCTTT. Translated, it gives CASSDGQRNTEAFF.

The CDR3 is CASSRRQVNTEAFF. Written as DNA, the CDR3 is TGTGCCAGCAGCCGCCGACAGGTGAACACTGAAGCTTTCTTT. The V call is TRBV7-8, the J call TRBJ1-1, with D perhaps matching TRBD1 (6 bases). CDR3 length: 14 residues. V was pared by 5 bases and J by 0 bases, with 10 bases between. Germline values: CDR1 SGHVS, CDR2 FQNEAQ.

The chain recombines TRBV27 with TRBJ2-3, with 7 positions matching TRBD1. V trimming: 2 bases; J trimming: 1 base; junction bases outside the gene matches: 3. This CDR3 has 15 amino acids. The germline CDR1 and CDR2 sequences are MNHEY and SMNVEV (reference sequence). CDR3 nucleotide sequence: TGTGCCAGCAGTTTAGAGGGACAGCGCACAGATACGCAGTATTTT. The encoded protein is CASSLEGQRTDTQYF.

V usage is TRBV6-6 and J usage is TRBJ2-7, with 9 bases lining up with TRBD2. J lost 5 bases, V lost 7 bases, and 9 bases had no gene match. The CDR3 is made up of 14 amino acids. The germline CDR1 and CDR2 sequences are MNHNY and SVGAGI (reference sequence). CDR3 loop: CASTPRLAGNEQYF. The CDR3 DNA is TGTGCCAGCACCCCTCGTCTAGCGGGAAACGAGCAGTACTTC.

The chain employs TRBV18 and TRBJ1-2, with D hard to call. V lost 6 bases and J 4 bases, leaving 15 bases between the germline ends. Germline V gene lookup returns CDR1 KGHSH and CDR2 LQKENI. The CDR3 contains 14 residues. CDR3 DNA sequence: TGTGCCAGCTCCCCTGGCCCAACGGGCTATGGCTACACCTTC. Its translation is CASSPGPTGYGYTF.

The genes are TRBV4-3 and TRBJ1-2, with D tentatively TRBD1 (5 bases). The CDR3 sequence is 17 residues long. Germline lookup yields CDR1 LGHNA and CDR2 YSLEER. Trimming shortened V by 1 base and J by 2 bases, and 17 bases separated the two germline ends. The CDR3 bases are TGCGCCAGCAGCCAAGGGGGCTCGGGAGGGGCCAACTATGGCTACACCTTC. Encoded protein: CASSQGGSGGANYGYTF.

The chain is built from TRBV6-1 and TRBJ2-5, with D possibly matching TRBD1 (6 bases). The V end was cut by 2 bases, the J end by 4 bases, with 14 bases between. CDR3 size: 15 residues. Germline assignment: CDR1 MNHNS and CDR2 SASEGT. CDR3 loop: CASSESGAGVETQYF. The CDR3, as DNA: TGTGCCAGCAGTGAATCCGGGGCAGGGGTAGAGACCCAGTACTTC.

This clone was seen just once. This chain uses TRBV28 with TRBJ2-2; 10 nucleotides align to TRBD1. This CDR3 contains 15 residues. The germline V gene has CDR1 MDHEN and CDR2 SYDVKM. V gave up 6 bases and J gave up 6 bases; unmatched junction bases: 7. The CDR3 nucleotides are TGTGCCAGCAGCCCGGACAGGGGGGGCGCCGGGGAGCTGTTTTTT. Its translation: CASSPDRGGAGELFF.

CDR3 amino acids: CASSGGHMNTEAFF. CDR3 in DNA: TGCGCCAGCAGCGGGGGACATATGAACACTGAAGCTTTCTTT. This chain joins TRBV5-1 and TRBJ1-1; D may be TRBD1 (6 bases). The CDR3 is 14 residues long. V was cut by 4 bases and J by 0 bases, with 10 bases left in between. Germline values: CDR1 SGHRS, CDR2 YFSETQ.

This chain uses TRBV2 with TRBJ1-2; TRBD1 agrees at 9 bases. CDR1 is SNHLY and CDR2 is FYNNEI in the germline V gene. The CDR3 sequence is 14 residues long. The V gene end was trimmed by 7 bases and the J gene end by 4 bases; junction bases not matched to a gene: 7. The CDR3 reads CASTRDREAYGYTF. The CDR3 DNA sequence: TGTGCCAGCACCCGGGACAGGGAGGCCTATGGCTACACCTTC.

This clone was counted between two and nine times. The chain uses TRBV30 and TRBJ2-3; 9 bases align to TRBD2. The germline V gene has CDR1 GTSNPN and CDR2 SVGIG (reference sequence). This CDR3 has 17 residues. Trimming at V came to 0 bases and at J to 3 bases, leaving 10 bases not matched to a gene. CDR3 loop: CAWSVRVAGDGTDTQYF. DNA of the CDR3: TGTGCCTGGAGTGTACGGGTAGCGGGAGATGGTACAGATACGCAGTATTTT.

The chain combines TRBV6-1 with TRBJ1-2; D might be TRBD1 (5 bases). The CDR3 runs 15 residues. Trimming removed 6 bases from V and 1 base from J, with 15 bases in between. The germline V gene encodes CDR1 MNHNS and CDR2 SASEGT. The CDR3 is CASSKTENLNYGYTF. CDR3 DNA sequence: TGTGCCAGCAGCAAGACAGAAAACCTTAACTATGGCTACACCTTC.

This CDR3 is CASSLLEGGDEQFF. CDR3 DNA sequence: TGTGCCAGCAGCTTATTGGAAGGGGGCGATGAGCAGTTCTTC. The chain joins TRBV7-9 to TRBJ2-1; 7 bases fit TRBD1. Germline V lookup: CDR1 SEHNR, CDR2 FQNEAQ (reference sequence). V was pared by 2 bases and J by 8 bases, with 6 bases of the junction left unmatched. This CDR3 is 14 amino acids long.

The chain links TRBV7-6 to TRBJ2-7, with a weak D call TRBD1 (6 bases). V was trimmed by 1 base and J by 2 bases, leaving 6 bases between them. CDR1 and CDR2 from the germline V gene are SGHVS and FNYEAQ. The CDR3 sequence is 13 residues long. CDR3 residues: CASSLGTAYEQYF. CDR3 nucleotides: TGTGCCAGCAGCTTAGGGACAGCCTACGAGCAGTACTTC.